This TCR beta chain was profiled in a study of identifying expanded T cells in peripheral blood. Generated by immunoSEQ multiplex PCR, the TCRdb table keeps only in-frame clones and is missing some. The sample lists over 85,000 clones, about 85% occurring once. Germline values: CDR1 LNHDA, CDR2 SQIVND (reference sequence). V shed 8 bases and J shed 8 bases, with 21 bases lying between them. CDR3 length equals 14 residues. A note on this clone: The target antigen is unknown.

Study observations and caveats: Clone count variance between roughly 2-week samples rose with total template count.

V is TRBV19 and J is TRBJ1-1; tentative D call: TRBD1 (5 bases). The sequenced sample consisted of blood. This clonotype was obtained from a person between 18 and 75 years old in good health. CDR3: CASQGGTDWEEAFF. The CDR3 coding sequence is TGTGCCAGTCAAGGAGGGACTGATTGGGAGGAAGCTTTCTTT.